This T cell receptor beta chain originates from a study of blood T cell repertoires in COVID-19. CDR3 length: 15 residues. The V and J ends lost 2 bases and 5 bases, in that order; junction bases with no gene match: 2. CDR1 and CDR2 from the germline V gene are LNHNV and YYDKDF (reference sequence). In the original workflow: Reference gene primer amplification gave estimated nucleated cell counts. Assay used: immunoSEQ multiplex PCR; TCRdb lists only in-frame clones, some missing. From that table come the V and J calls and clone size; the DNA was used to work out D and trimming. Among 140,000 or so clones listed, around 80% were seen once.

The chain employs TRBV15 and TRBJ1-4; 10 bases align to TRBD1. The specimen sequenced was PBMCs or T cells enriched from blood (not recorded which). The TCR sequence derives from a woman younger than 35 who had been exposed to COVID-19. The CDR3 DNA is TGTGCCACCAGCAGACAGACAGGGGGCAATGAAAAACTGTTTTTT. It codes for CATSRQTGGNEKLFF.